The clone carrying this TCR beta chain was seen ten or more times. Its antigen is unknown. CDR3 length: 15 amino acids. Unmatched junction bases numbered 6, after V lost 3 bases and J lost 2 bases. Germline CDR1 is SGHRS and CDR2 is YFSETQ. The entry originates in a study of neurological immune-mediated disorders. Study-wide results and limits: The expanded clones of different subjects shared no CDR3 amino acid sequences (suggesting private repertoires in all groups). The greatest TCR clonal expansion occurred in HTLV-1-associated myelopathy and the least in multiple sclerosis, which fell below healthy controls.

The authors produced cDNA by 5'RACE using 10-nucleotide random UMIs. A single record per CDR3 protein comes from TCRdb applying MiXCR to the 5' RACE reads. The sample shows around 48,000 distinct CDR3 sequences, 10% of them seen only once. The TCR originated in a woman between 40 and 55 years old with HTLV-1-associated myelopathy (HAM/TSP). The chain links TRBV5-1 to TRBJ2-3; 7 bases agree with TRBD2. What was sequenced was PBMCs. This CDR3 is CASSSRGLDTDTQYF. The DNA for the CDR3 is TGCGCCAGCAGCTCACGCGGACTAGACACAGATACGCAGTATTTT.